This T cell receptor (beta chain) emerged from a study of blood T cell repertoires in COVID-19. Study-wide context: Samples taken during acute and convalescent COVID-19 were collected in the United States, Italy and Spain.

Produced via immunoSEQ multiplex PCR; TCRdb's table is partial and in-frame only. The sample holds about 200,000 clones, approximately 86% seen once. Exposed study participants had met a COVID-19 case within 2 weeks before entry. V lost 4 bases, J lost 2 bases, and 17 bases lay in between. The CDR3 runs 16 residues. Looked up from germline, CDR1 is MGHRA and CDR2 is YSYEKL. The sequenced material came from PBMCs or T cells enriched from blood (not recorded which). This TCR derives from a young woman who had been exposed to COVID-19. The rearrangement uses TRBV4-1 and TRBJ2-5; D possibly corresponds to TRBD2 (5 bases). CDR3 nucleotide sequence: TGCGCCAGCAGCCCAAATGGGGAGAGCTCGCAAGAGACCCAGTACTTC. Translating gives CASSPNGESSQETQYF.